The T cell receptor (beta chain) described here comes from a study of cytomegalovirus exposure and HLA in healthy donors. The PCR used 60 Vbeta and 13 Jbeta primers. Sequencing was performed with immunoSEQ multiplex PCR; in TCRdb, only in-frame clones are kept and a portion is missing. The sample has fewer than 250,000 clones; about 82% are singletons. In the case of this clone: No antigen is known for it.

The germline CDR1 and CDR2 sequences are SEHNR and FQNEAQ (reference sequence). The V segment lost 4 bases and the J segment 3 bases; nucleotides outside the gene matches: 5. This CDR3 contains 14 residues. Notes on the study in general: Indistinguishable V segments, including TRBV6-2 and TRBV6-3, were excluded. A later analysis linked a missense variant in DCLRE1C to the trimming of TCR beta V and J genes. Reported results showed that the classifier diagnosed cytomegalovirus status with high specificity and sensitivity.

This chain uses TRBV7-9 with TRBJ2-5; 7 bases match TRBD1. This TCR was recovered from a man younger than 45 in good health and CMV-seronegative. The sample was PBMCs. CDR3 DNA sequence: TGTGCCAGCAGCTCGTGGCAGGGGGAAGAGACCCAGTACTTC. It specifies CASSSWQGEETQYF.